The clone carrying this TCR beta chain was observed once. This sample is part of a study of blood T cell repertoires in COVID-19. Study in general: Both acute and convalescent COVID-19 samples were obtained from the United States, Italy and Spain. Sample material is recorded as cDNA or gDNA derived from T cells, B-cell-depleted T cells, or PBMCs.

Original processing notes: The authors estimated nucleated cell counts from reference gene primer amplification. Generated by immunoSEQ multiplex PCR, the TCRdb table keeps only in-frame clones and is missing some. V, J and clone size were drawn from that table, and D and trimming were deduced from the DNA. The sample consists of some 150,000 clones, around 85% of them appearing once. Germline CDR1 and CDR2: SGHVS and FQNEAQ. Trimming pared 0 bases from V and 5 bases from J, leaving 10 bases between. CDR3 size: 15 residues. The specimen sequenced was peripheral blood. The V gene is TRBV7-8, the J gene TRBJ1-4; D remains unclear. The clonotype was recovered from a woman aged 70-85 years with acute or convalescent COVID-19. CDR3 DNA: TGTGCCAGCAGCTTAGCGAGGATCCCAAATGAAAAACTGTTTTTT. This translates into CASSLARIPNEKLFF.